Each of the 6 T cell receptor beta chains below was sequenced from the same sample in a study of cytomegalovirus exposure and HLA in healthy donors. This PCR relied on a set of 60 Vbeta primers and 13 Jbeta primers. The assay was immunoSEQ multiplex PCR, and TCRdb's table has in-frame clones only and misses some. The repertoire has around 120,000 clones, 55% to 75% of them found once; the top ten carry around 1.6%. Sample: PBMCs. All receptors come from a young man in good health and CMV-seropositive.

The V and J genes are TRBV5-1 and TRBJ1-1; 8 nucleotides match TRBD1. V gave up 6 bases and J gave up 1 base; unmatched junction bases: 5. The CDR3 loop spans 14 amino acids. Germline assignment: CDR1 SGHRS and CDR2 YFSETQ. The CDR3 loop reads CASIQGAENTEAFF. In DNA form, the CDR3 reads TGCGCCAGCATCCAGGGGGCGGAGAACACTGAAGCTTTCTTT.

This clone was observed a handful of times. The rearrangement links TRBV4-1 to TRBJ1-4; 8 bases line up with TRBD1. The germline V gene encodes CDR1 MGHRA and CDR2 YSYEKL. This CDR3 comprises 15 residues. The V and J ends lost 0 bases and 6 bases, in that order; junction bases with no gene match: 3. The CDR3 nucleotides are TGCGCCAGCAGCCAAGAAGGACAGGGTTATGAAAAACTGTTTTTT. It specifies CASSQEGQGYEKLFF.

Comments on this clone: Other DNA variants within this sample encode the same CDR3. The DNA of the CDR3 is TGTGCCAGCAGTTTAAACGGGGGCAATCAGCCCCAGCATTTT. Its protein is CASSLNGGNQPQHF. The V call is TRBV27, the J call TRBJ1-5; D uncertain. CDR1 MNHEY and CDR2 SMNVEV come from the germline V gene (reference sequence). V was trimmed by 2 bases and J by 2 bases, leaving 7 bases between them. The CDR3 contains 14 residues.

This chain connects TRBV2 to TRBJ2-1; D is undetermined. This CDR3 contains 11 residues. In germline, CDR1 is SNHLY, CDR2 FYNNEI. V lost 6 bases to trimming and J lost 8 bases, with 8 bases between them. For the CDR3, the DNA is TGTGCCAGCAGGGGTGAGGATGAGCAGTTCTTC. Protein product: CASRGEDEQFF.

This clone has just one count. V and J are TRBV7-2 and TRBJ1-4; D is perhaps TRBD1 (5 bases). CDR3 length equals 15 residues. CDR1 and CDR2 (germline): SGHTA, FQGNSA. Trimming removed 4 bases at V and 7 bases at J, with 16 bases between. As DNA, the CDR3 is TGTGCCAGCAGCTCGACGGGGGGGAACCGTGAAAAACTGTTTTTT. It specifies CASSSTGGNREKLFF.

The V call is TRBV27, the J call TRBJ2-3, with 8 bases lining up with TRBD1. The CDR3 consists of 17 residues. Per germline, CDR1 MNHEY and CDR2 SMNVEV (reference sequence). The V segment lost 2 bases and the J segment 4 bases; nucleotides outside the gene matches: 11. CDR3 bases: TGTGCCAGCAGTTTAACCGCGGACAGGGTTTTTGCAGATACGCAGTATTTT. Protein sequence: CASSLTADRVFADTQYF.